This is a list of T cell receptor beta chains from one sample in a study of CD8 T cells in Susac syndrome. MiXCR, run by TCRdb on the immunoSEQ multiplex PCR reads, gives a single entry per CDR3 protein. The sample has about 300,000 distinct CDR3 sequences, around nine tenths seen once. Sequencing was performed on CD8+ T cells from PBMCs. The receptor set was obtained from a human donor with multiple sclerosis. Both conserved end residues are part of each CDR3. Each record gives: CDR3 DNA, CDR3 protein, V gene, clone size, J gene, D gene. A D gene is named only where the DNA matches it firmly. The listing skips clone size in some rows; elsewhere it reads once, few, many or a size class.

cdr3_nt: TGTGCCAGCAGCCAAGAGACGGGGCTTCAAGAGACCCAGTACTTC
cdr3_aa: CASSQETGLQETQYF
v_call: TRBV3-1
clone_size: NA
j_call: TRBJ2-5
d_call: NA

cdr3_nt: TGCAGTGCTCTCTTGGGGGCCAACACTGAAGCTTTCTTT
cdr3_aa: CSALLGANTEAFF
v_call: TRBV20-1
clone_size: NA
j_call: TRBJ1-1
d_call: NA

cdr3_nt: TGTGCCAGCAGATCGTTGGGCACTGAAGCTTTCTTT
cdr3_aa: CASRSLGTEAFF
v_call: TRBV2
clone_size: NA
j_call: TRBJ1-1
d_call: NA

cdr3_nt: TGTGCCAGCAGTTACAGGGCGGAGGATCAGCCCCAGCATTTT
cdr3_aa: CASSYRAEDQPQHF
v_call: TRBV6-9
clone_size: NA
j_call: TRBJ1-5
d_call: NA

cdr3_nt: TGTGCCAGCAGTAACCCCGGGACTAGCGGGACCTACGAGCAGTACTTC
cdr3_aa: CASSNPGTSGTYEQYF
v_call: TRBV2
clone_size: once
j_call: TRBJ2-7
d_call: TRBD2

cdr3_nt: TGTGCCAGCAGCCCCGGGGGCAGCGAGCAGTTCTTC
cdr3_aa: CASSPGGSEQFF
v_call: TRBV2
clone_size: few
j_call: TRBJ2-1
d_call: NA

cdr3_nt: TGCAGTGCTTTCCGCTGGGGGGACAGCAACAAAAACATTCAGTACTTC
cdr3_aa: CSAFRWGDSNKNIQYF
v_call: TRBV20-1
clone_size: NA
j_call: TRBJ2-4
d_call: NA

cdr3_nt: TGTGCCAGCAGCCGGGACAGGGGGTCGACTGAAGCTTTCTTT
cdr3_aa: CASSRDRGSTEAFF
v_call: TRBV6-6
clone_size: NA
j_call: TRBJ1-1
d_call: TRBD1

cdr3_nt: TGTGCCAGCAGCGGAGACTCGGAGACCCAGTACTTC
cdr3_aa: CASSGDSETQYF
v_call: TRBV7-3
clone_size: NA
j_call: TRBJ2-5
d_call: NA

cdr3_nt: TGTGCCAGCACCCCGGAGGGGTTTAGCGGGGGGGCCAGTGGGGCCAACGTCCTGACTTTC
cdr3_aa: CASTPEGFSGGASGANVLTF
v_call: TRBV5-4
clone_size: NA
j_call: TRBJ2-6
d_call: TRBD2

cdr3_nt: TGTGCCAGCAGCTTTGCGGCTGTCTATGGCAGCTCTGGGGCCAACGTCCTGACTTTC
cdr3_aa: CASSFAAVYGSSGANVLTF
v_call: TRBV11-1
clone_size: NA
j_call: TRBJ2-6
d_call: NA

cdr3_nt: TGTGCCAGTAGTCTCACGGACAGGGCTTTTCAGCCCCAGCATTTT
cdr3_aa: CASSLTDRAFQPQHF
v_call: TRBV19
clone_size: NA
j_call: TRBJ1-5
d_call: TRBD1

cdr3_nt: TGTGCCAGCAGCTTAATGGACGCCAATGAGCAGTTCTTC
cdr3_aa: CASSLMDANEQFF
v_call: TRBV7-2
clone_size: NA
j_call: TRBJ2-1
d_call: NA

cdr3_nt: TGTGCCAGTAGTAGCGTAGCGGGGGAGTACAATGAGCAGTTCTTC
cdr3_aa: CASSSVAGEYNEQFF
v_call: TRBV19
clone_size: NA
j_call: TRBJ2-1
d_call: TRBD2

cdr3_nt: TGTGCCTGGGACTCCCTCGGGGAGCTGTTTTTT
cdr3_aa: CAWDSLGELFF
v_call: TRBV30
clone_size: NA
j_call: TRBJ2-2
d_call: NA

cdr3_nt: TGTGCCAGCAGCTTAGAAGGGGAGGGTGAGCAGTTCTTC
cdr3_aa: CASSLEGEGEQFF
v_call: TRBV13
clone_size: NA
j_call: TRBJ2-1
d_call: TRBD2

cdr3_nt: TGTGCCAGCAGTTTAAGTAGCCCGGGCCAGTACTTC
cdr3_aa: CASSLSSPGQYF
v_call: TRBV28
clone_size: NA
j_call: TRBJ2-5
d_call: NA

cdr3_nt: TGTGCCAGCAGACAGGGGGCCGGGGGCGAGCAGTACTTC
cdr3_aa: CASRQGAGGEQYF
v_call: TRBV7-9
clone_size: NA
j_call: TRBJ2-7
d_call: TRBD1

cdr3_nt: TGCAGTGCTCTAGACAGGGACTATGGCTACACCTTC
cdr3_aa: CSALDRDYGYTF
v_call: TRBV20-1
clone_size: NA
j_call: TRBJ1-2
d_call: TRBD1

cdr3_nt: TGTGCCAGCAGCTTAGTCTGGGGGGGAGACTCCTACAATGAGCAGTTCTTC
cdr3_aa: CASSLVWGGDSYNEQFF
v_call: TRBV7-9
clone_size: once
j_call: TRBJ2-1
d_call: TRBD2

cdr3_nt: TGTGCCAGTAGTGCACAGGGGGGTACGGCCGGGGAGCTGTTTTTT
cdr3_aa: CASSAQGGTAGELFF
v_call: TRBV19
clone_size: NA
j_call: TRBJ2-2
d_call: TRBD1

cdr3_nt: TGTGCCAACGGGGACAGGGGAAGTTACGAGCAGTACTTC
cdr3_aa: CANGDRGSYEQYF
v_call: TRBV2
clone_size: NA
j_call: TRBJ2-7
d_call: TRBD1

cdr3_nt: TGTGCCAGTAGTATAGACAGCTCTGGGGCCAACGTCCTGACTTTC
cdr3_aa: CASSIDSSGANVLTF
v_call: TRBV19
clone_size: NA
j_call: TRBJ2-6
d_call: NA

cdr3_nt: TGCGCCAGCAGCCAAGAATCAGGGGGCTATGGCAATCAGCCCCAGCATTTT
cdr3_aa: CASSQESGGYGNQPQHF
v_call: TRBV4-3
clone_size: once
j_call: TRBJ1-5
d_call: TRBD1

cdr3_nt: TGTGCCAGCAGCCGTGATAATTTTGAGGGCACTAATGAAAAACTGTTTTTT
cdr3_aa: CASSRDNFEGTNEKLFF
v_call: TRBV7-9
clone_size: NA
j_call: TRBJ1-4
d_call: NA

cdr3_nt: TGCAGCGTTGACGCGGAGGAAAACTATGGCTACACCTTC
cdr3_aa: CSVDAEENYGYTF
v_call: TRBV29-1
clone_size: NA
j_call: TRBJ1-2
d_call: NA

cdr3_nt: TGTGCCAGCAGCTTAGCGGGGGCAGGGACCACCGAGACCCAGTACTTC
cdr3_aa: CASSLAGAGTTETQYF
v_call: TRBV7-9
clone_size: once
j_call: TRBJ2-5
d_call: NA

cdr3_nt: TGTGCCAGCAGCCCTCCGAATAGGGAGGGCACTGAAGCTTTCTTT
cdr3_aa: CASSPPNREGTEAFF
v_call: TRBV7-8
clone_size: NA
j_call: TRBJ1-1
d_call: NA

cdr3_nt: TGTGCCAGCAGCCAATATCGCTCCTACAATGAGCAGTTCTTC
cdr3_aa: CASSQYRSYNEQFF
v_call: TRBV14
clone_size: NA
j_call: TRBJ2-1
d_call: NA

cdr3_nt: TGCAGTGCTAGAGTCTGGGACAGGGGAACTAACGAGCAGTACTTC
cdr3_aa: CSARVWDRGTNEQYF
v_call: TRBV20-1
clone_size: NA
j_call: TRBJ2-7
d_call: TRBD1

cdr3_nt: TGTGCCAGCAGTTCGACAGACGAGCAGTACTTC
cdr3_aa: CASSSTDEQYF
v_call: TRBV27
clone_size: NA
j_call: TRBJ2-7
d_call: NA

cdr3_nt: TGCAGCGCGAGCCTGCCGACCACTGAGGCTTTCTTT
cdr3_aa: CSASLPTTEAFF
v_call: TRBV29-1
clone_size: NA
j_call: TRBJ1-1
d_call: NA

cdr3_nt: TGCAGTGCTAGAGATAAGGGTTCCTCGAGGTACGAGCAGTACTTC
cdr3_aa: CSARDKGSSRYEQYF
v_call: TRBV20-1
clone_size: NA
j_call: TRBJ2-7
d_call: NA